These 3 T cell receptor beta chains originate from one sample sequenced in a study of T-cell reconstitution after alpha-beta-depleted transplantation in children. Unique molecular identifiers were built into the TCRbeta library. TCRdb reanalysed the PCR reads using MiXCR and keeps one entry per CDR3 protein. In the table there are some 340,000 distinct CDR3 sequences, 9% to 12% of which are singletons. This material consisted of PBMCs from the stem cell graft donor, taken from the stem cell graft. These receptors all come from a human donor who donated a stem cell graft to a child with acute lymphoblastic leukemia.

Many counts were recorded for this clonotype. The chain couples TRBV7-2 to TRBJ2-5; D is perhaps TRBD2 (5 bases). V lost 0 bases and J 5 bases, leaving 10 bases between the germline ends. Looked up from germline, CDR1 is SGHTA and CDR2 is FQGNSA. The CDR3 totals 14 residues. CDR3 residues: CASSLAGVIETQYF. As DNA, the CDR3 is TGTGCCAGCAGCTTAGCGGGAGTGATTGAGACCCAGTACTTC.

V usage is TRBV6-2 or TRBV6-3 and J usage is TRBJ2-7, with TRBD1 matching 8 bases. Per the germline V gene, CDR1 is MNHEY and CDR2 is SVGEGT. The CDR3 loop spans 20 amino acids. Losses at the gene ends were 6 bases for V and 3 bases for J; bases not matched to a gene: 25. CDR3 bases: TGTGCCAGCAGCCCTTCGGGGACAGGCGGAGAGTACCAATACATCTACGAGCAGTACTTC. As protein: CASSPSGTGGEYQYIYEQYF.

Comment on this clonotype: This may stem from a read error, because a much larger clone lies one nucleotide away. The rearrangement uses TRBV5-6 and TRBJ2-1, with D perhaps matching TRBD2 (5 bases). Germline CDR1 is SGHDT and CDR2 is YYEEEE. The CDR3 extends over 14 amino acids. Here the CDR3 DNA reads TGTGCCAGCAGCTTGGCCGGGGTCCACAATGCGCAGTTCTTC. Translating gives CASSLAGVHNAQFF. The complete variable domain, with remaining parts taken from reference TRBV5-6 and TRBJ2-1, reads DAGVTQSPTHLIKTRGQQVTLRCSPKSGHDTVSWYQQALGQGPQFIFQYYEEEERQRGNFPDRFSGHQFPNYSSELNVNALLLGDSALYLCASSLAGVHNAQFFGPGTRLTVL.